Shown below are 6 T cell receptor beta chains from a single sample sequenced in a study of CD8 T cells in Susac syndrome. The RNA input was about 0.5 to 1 ug, and it was reverse transcribed with random hexamers. TCRdb passed the immunoSEQ multiplex PCR reads through MiXCR, listing each CDR3 protein once. The data show hundreds of thousands of distinct CDR3 sequences, with 95% seen just once and roughly 0.09% held by the top ten. The material sequenced was CD4+ T cells from PBMCs. These receptors were taken from a human donor with multiple sclerosis.

This sequence joins TRBV5-4 and TRBJ1-1; TRBD1 matches 9 bases. There are 18 residues in the CDR3. V gave up 3 bases and J gave up 6 bases; unmatched junction bases: 18. CDR1 and CDR2 (germline): SGHNT, YYREEE (reference sequence). As DNA, the CDR3 is TGTGCCAGCAGCTCACCCCGGGACAGGGTGGCAGGTTCTGCTGAAGCTTTCTTT. This encodes CASSSPRDRVAGSAEAFF.

DNA for the CDR3: TGTGCCAGCAGCGTAGCTACAGTAGCGGCTGAAGCTTTCTTT. It specifies CASSVATVAAEAFF. V usage is TRBV9 and J usage is TRBJ1-1, with D uncertain. The CDR3 has 14 amino acids. Per germline, CDR1 SGDLS and CDR2 YYNGEE. Trimming shortened V by 0 bases and J by 6 bases, and 12 bases separated the two germline ends.

This chain links TRBV20-1 with TRBJ2-5; possibly TRBD2 for D (5 bases). With 1 base removed from V and 5 bases from J, the gap between germline ends came to 17 bases. Germline V gives CDR1 DFQATT, CDR2 SNEGSKA (reference sequence). This CDR3 spans 15 amino acids. The CDR3 loop is CSARAPREGAETQYF. The CDR3 DNA follows: TGCAGTGCTAGAGCCCCGCGAGAGGGCGCGGAGACCCAGTACTTC.

The rearrangement links TRBV30 to TRBJ1-2; TRBD1 matches 7 bases. V lost 0 bases, J lost 4 bases, and 8 bases stayed unmatched. This CDR3 has 15 amino acids. CDR1 GTSNPN and CDR2 SVGIG come from the germline V gene (reference sequence). The CDR3 reads CAWSVRGQPFYGYTF. The CDR3, as DNA: TGTGCCTGGAGTGTACGGGGACAGCCCTTCTATGGCTACACCTTC.

The genes are TRBV18 and TRBJ2-7, with a weak D call TRBD1 (5 bases). Trimming stripped 2 bases from V and 4 bases from J, with 9 bases between. The CDR3 spans 13 residues. The germline gives CDR1 KGHSH, CDR2 LQKENI. The CDR3 reads CASSPSQGYEQYF. The DNA of the CDR3 is TGTGCCAGCTCACCAAGTCAGGGTTACGAGCAGTACTTC.

CDR3 amino acids: CAWSVRSSGRDPGELFF. In nucleotides, the CDR3 is TGTGCCTGGAGTGTAAGGTCTAGCGGGAGGGACCCCGGGGAGCTGTTTTTT. This chain joins TRBV30 and TRBJ2-2, with 12 bases that match TRBD2. Germline CDR1 and CDR2: GTSNPN and SVGIG (reference sequence). This CDR3 comprises 17 residues. V was clipped by 0 bases and J by 6 bases; unmatched bases: 8.